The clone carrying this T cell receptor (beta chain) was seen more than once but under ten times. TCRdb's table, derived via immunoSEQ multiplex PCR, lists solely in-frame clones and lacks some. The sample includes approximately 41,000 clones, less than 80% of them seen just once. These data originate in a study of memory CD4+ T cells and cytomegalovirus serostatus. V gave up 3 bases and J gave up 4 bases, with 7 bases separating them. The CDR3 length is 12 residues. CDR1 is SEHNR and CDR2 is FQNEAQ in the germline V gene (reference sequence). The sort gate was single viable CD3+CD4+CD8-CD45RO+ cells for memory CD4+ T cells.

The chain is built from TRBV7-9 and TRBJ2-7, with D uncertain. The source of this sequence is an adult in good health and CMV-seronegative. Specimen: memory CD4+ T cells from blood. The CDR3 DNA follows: TGTGCCAGCAGCTTGTTGGGGTACGAGCAGTACTTC. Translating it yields CASSLLGYEQYF.